This entry describes one TCR beta chain. Which antigen it targets is not known. The input lacks base qualities; no much larger clone sits a single base away. The data derive from a study of shared T cell receptors in the human thymus (dated by TCRdb to 2020 to 2022). In terms of the full investigation: The study examined how self-reactive, shared T-cell receptor alpha chains are generated in the human thymus.

Library preparation used the immunoSEQ multiplex PCR assay. The immuneACCESS repertoire file appears here via TCRdb, limited to in-frame rearrangements. These files lack a portion of the clones; in checked studies, under half of the deficit traces to unresolved V genes, and the cause of the others is not known. Here the sample has under 700,000 clones; around three quarters occur a single time. About 0.013% of the sample is taken by the ten largest. This same sample was also taken into another study, of human thymus T cells. Looking at the second paper: The donors were immunologically healthy infants in Finland who had open corrective cardiac surgery for congenital heart defects. Thymus tissue was collected as surgical resects that were removed during corrective cardiac surgery. Biased V and J gene segment usage appeared to be present in both thymic and peripheral blood repertoires. Highly overlapping thymic TCR repertoires among unrelated individuals were reported in the related research. The study described the TCR alpha and beta repertoires in fewer than 10 infant thymus samples and four matching peripheral blood samples. The cohort included about six male and a couple of female infants, with donor ages spanning 7 to 244 days. Thymocytes were released mechanically from tissue and stored at -70 °C as pellets of roughly 9.5-32 million cells. A QIAsymphony instrument was used to extract genomic DNA from frozen cell pellets. TCRB and TCRAD loci were amplified from a standardized quantity of quality-controlled genomic DNA using the immunoSEQ multiplex PCR assay. The V(D)J region was spanned by amplicons of a length sufficient to cover the CDR3 and to identify V and J genes. Amplicon sequencing was performed on an Illumina platform through the commercial immunoSEQ service. Corrections for primer bias and sequencing errors followed previously described methods, while TCRAD and TCRB definitions were based on the IMGT database. Analysis of the repertoires was done with immunoSEQ Analyzer 3.0 and VDJTools and included basic statistics, V/J segment usage, diversity estimates, rarefaction and pairwise overlap. Diversity was estimated with Chao1, ChaoE, Efron-Thisted, Shannon and inverse Simpson indices, and also on datasets down-sampled to the smallest sample. For repertoire overlap, CDR3 nucleotide sequence, V gene and J gene had to match strictly, and clustering was done by Jaccard-based multidimensional scaling. On average, thymus samples yielded hundreds of thousands of unique TCRB clonotypes, whereas blood samples yielded some 85,000.

The sequenced sample was thymocytes. The TCR sequence derives from a boy in the first two years of life with a congenital heart defect. Donor details come from another sample of the same person, matched by shared clones.

The nucleotides read TGCAGCGTTTCGCGGCAGGGGAGAATCTACGAGCAGTACTTC. Translation gives CSVSRQGRIYEQYF. Here the chain combines TRBV29-1 and TRBJ2-7, with a weak D call of TRBD1 (6 bases match). CDR1 and CDR2, looked up from the germline V gene, are SQVTM and ANQGSEA. V is shortened by 5 bases, J by 3 bases, and the region joining them spans 17 bases. Spanning cysteine to phenylalanine, the CDR3 consists of 14 amino acids. The CDR3 DNA has 42 bases and is translated from base 1.